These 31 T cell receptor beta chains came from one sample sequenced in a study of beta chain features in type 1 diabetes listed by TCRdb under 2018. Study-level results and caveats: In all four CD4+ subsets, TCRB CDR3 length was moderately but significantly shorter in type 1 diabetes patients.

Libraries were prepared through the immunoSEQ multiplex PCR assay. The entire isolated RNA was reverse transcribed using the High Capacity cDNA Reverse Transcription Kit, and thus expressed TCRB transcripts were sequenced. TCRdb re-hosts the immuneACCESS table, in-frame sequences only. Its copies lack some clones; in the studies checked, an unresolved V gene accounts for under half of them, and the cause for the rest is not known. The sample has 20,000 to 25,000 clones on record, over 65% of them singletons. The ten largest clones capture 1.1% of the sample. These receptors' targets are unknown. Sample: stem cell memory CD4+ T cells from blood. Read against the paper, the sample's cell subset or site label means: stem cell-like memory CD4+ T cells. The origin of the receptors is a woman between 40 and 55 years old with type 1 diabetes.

CDR3 in DNA: TGTGCCAGCGTCGGGGTTAACTCCTACAATGAGCAGTTCTTC. Protein product: CASVGVNSYNEQFF. The chain is built from TRBV28 and TRBJ2-1, with D perhaps matching TRBD2 (5 bases). The CDR3 loop spans 14 amino acids. V gave up 8 bases and J gave up 0 bases, with 11 bases separating them. Germline V gene sequence: CDR1 MDHEN, CDR2 SYDVKM.

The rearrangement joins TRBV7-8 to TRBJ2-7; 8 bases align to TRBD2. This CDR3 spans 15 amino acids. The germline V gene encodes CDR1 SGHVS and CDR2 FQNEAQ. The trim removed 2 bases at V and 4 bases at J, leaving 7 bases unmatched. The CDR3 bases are TGTGCCAGCAGCTTATTCCCGGGACTAGGGTACGAGCAGTACTTC. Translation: CASSLFPGLGYEQYF.

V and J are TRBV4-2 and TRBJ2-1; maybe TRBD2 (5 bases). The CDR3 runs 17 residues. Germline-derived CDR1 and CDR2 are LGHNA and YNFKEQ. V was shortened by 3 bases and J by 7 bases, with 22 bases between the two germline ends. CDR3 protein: CASSQPIARPEGNEQFF. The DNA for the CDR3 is TGTGCCAGCAGCCAGCCGATCGCCAGGCCCGAGGGAAATGAGCAGTTCTTC.

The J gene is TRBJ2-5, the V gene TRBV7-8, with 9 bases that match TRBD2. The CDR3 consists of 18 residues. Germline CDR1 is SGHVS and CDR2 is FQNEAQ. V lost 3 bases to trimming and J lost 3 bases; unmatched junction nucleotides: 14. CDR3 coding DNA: TGTGCCAGCAGCTTTCCTGACGCGGCGGGAGGGGAAAAAGAGACCCAGTACTTC. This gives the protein CASSFPDAAGGEKETQYF.

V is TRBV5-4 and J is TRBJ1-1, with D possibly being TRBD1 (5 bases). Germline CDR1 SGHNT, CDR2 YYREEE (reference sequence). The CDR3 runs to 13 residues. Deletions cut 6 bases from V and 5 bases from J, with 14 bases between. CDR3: CASTPWGGTEAFF. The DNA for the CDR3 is TGTGCCAGCACCCCTTGGGGGGGGACTGAAGCTTTCTTT.

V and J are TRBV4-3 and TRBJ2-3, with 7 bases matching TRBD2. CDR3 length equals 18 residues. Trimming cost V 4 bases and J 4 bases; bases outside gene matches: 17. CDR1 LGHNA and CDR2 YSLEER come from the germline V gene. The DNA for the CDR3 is TGCGCCAGCAGCCGGCATAATCGGCTGGGCGGGGGAGCAGATACGCAGTATTTT. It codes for CASSRHNRLGGGADTQYF.

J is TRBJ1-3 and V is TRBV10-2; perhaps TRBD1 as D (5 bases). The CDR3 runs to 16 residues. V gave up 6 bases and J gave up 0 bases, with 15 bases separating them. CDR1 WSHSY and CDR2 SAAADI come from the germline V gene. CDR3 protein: CASRSAGGSSGNTIYF. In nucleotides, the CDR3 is TGCGCCAGCAGATCCGCCGGGGGTAGCTCTGGAAACACCATATATTTT.

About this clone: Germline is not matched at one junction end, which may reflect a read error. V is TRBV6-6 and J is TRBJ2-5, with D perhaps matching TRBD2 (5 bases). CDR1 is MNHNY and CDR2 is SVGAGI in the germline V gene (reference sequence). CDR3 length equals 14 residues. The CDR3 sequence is CASSTIGEQVTQYF. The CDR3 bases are TGTGCCAGCAGTACCATCGGGGAGCAAGTGACCCAGTACTTC.

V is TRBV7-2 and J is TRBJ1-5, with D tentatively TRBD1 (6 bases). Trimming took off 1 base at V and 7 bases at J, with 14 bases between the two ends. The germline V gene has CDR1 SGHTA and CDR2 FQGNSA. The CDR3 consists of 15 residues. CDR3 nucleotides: TGTGCCAGCAGCTTAGGGTACGGGGGGCCCCAGCCCCAGCATTTT. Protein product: CASSLGYGGPQPQHF.

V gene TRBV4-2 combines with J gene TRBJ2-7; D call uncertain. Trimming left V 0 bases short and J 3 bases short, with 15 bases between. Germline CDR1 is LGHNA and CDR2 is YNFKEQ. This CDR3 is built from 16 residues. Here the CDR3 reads CASSQDRAVGVYEQYF. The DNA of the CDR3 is TGTGCCAGCAGCCAAGATAGAGCTGTGGGCGTCTACGAGCAGTACTTC.

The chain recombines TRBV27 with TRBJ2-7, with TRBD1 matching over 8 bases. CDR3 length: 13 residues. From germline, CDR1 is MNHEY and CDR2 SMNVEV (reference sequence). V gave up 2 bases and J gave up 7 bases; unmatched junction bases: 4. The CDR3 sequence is CASSLQGAREQYF. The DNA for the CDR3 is TGTGCCAGCAGTTTACAGGGGGCTCGGGAGCAGTACTTC.

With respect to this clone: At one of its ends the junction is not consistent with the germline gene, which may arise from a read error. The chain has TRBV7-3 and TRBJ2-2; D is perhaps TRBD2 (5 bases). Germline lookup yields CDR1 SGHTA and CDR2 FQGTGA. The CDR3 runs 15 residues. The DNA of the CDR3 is TGCGCCAGCAGCCAAGTTCAATGGAGGCCCGGGGAGCTGTTTTTT. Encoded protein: CASSQVQWRPGELFF.

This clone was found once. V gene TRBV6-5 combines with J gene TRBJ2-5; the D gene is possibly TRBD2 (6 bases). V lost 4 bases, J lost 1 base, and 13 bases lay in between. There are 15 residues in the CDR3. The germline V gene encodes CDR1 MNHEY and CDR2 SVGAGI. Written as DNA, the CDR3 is TGTGCCAGCAGTTTCCGGAGGGCTATCCAAGAGACCCAGTACTTC. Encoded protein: CASSFRRAIQETQYF.

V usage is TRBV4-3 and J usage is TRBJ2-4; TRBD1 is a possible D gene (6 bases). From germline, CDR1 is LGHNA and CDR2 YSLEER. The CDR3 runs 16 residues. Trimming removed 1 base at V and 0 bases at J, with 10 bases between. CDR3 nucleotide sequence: TGCGCCAGCAGCCAAGTAACAGGGATAGCCAAAAACATTCAGTACTTC. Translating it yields CASSQVTGIAKNIQYF.

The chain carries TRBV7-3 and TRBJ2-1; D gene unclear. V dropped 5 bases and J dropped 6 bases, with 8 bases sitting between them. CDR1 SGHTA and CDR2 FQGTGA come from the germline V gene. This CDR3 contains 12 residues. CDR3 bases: TGTGCCAGCAGCAGTGACACCAATGAGCAGTTCTTC. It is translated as CASSSDTNEQFF.

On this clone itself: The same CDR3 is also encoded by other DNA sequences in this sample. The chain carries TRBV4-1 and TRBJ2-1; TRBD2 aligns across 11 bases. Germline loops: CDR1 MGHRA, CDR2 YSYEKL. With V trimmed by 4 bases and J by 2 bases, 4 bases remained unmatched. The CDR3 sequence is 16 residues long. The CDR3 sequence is CASSRGTSGPYNEQFF. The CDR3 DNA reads TGCGCCAGCAGCCGCGGGACTAGCGGACCCTACAATGAGCAGTTCTTC.

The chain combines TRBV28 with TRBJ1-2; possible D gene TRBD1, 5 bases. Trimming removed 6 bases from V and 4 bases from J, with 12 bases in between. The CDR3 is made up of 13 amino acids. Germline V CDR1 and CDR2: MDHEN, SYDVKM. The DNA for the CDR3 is TGTGCCAGCAGCCTCGGAGACAGCTATGGCTACACCTTC. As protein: CASSLGDSYGYTF.

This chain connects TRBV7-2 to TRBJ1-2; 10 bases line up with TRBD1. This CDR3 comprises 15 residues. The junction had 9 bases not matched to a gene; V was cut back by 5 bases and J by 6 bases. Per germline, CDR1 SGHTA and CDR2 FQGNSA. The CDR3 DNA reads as TGTGCCAGCAGCCGTAGACAGGGGGCCCCCCATGGCTACACCTTC. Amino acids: CASSRRQGAPHGYTF.

The CDR3 nucleotides are TGTGCCAGCAGCTTTCCCGGGGGGGCCAAAAACATTCAGTACTTC. It specifies CASSFPGGAKNIQYF. This rearrangement joins TRBV11-2 to TRBJ2-4, with TRBD2 identical over 7 bases. Germline V gives CDR1 SGHAT, CDR2 FQNNGV. The ends lost 3 bases at V and 1 base at J; junction bases unmatched: 3. CDR3 length: 15 residues.

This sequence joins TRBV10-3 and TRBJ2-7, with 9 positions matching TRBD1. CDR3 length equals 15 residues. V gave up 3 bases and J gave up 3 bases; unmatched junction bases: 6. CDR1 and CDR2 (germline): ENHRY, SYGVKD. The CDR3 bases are TGTGCCATCAGTGATTTGGGGACAGGGCTCTACGAGCAGTACTTC. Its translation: CAISDLGTGLYEQYF.

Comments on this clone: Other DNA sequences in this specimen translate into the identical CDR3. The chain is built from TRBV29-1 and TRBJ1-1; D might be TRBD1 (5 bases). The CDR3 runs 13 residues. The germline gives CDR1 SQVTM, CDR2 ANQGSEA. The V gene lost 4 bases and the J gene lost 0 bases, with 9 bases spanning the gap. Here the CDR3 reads CSVGTLLNTEAFF. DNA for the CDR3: TGCAGCGTTGGGACACTCCTGAACACTGAAGCTTTCTTT.

CDR3 region: CASSPTAGGYDNQPQHF. As DNA, the CDR3 is TGTGCCAGCTCACCTACCGCGGGGGGCTACGACAATCAGCCCCAGCATTTT. V usage is TRBV18 and J usage is TRBJ1-5; weak D call: TRBD1 (6 bases). This CDR3 comprises 17 residues. The V gene's germline CDR1 is KGHSH and CDR2 LQKENI. Trimming pared 3 bases from V and 3 bases from J, leaving 18 bases between.

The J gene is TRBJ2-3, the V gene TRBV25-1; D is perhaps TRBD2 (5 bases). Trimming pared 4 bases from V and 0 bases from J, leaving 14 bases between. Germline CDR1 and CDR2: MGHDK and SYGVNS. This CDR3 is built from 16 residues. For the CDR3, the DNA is TGTGCCAGCAGTGGAGGGAGCCCCGCTAGCACAGATACGCAGTATTTT. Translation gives CASSGGSPASTDTQYF.

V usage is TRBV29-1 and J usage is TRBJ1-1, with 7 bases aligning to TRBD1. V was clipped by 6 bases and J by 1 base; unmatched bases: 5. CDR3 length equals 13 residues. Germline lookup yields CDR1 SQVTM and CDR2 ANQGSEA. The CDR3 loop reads CSVGDSPNTEAFF. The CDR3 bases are TGCAGCGTCGGGGACAGCCCGAACACTGAAGCTTTCTTT.

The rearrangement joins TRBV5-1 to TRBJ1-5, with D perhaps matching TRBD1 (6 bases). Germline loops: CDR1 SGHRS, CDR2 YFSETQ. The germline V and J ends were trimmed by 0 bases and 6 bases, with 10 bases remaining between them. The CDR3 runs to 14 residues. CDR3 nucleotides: TGCGCCAGCAGCTTGGATGAGGGGGTTCAGCCCCAGCATTTT. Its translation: CASSLDEGVQPQHF. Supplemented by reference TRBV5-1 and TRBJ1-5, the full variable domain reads KAGVTQTPRYLIKTRGQQVTLSCSPISGHRSVSWYQQTPGQGLQFLFEYFSETQRNKGNFPGRFSGRQFSNSRSEMNVSTLELGDSALYLCASSLDEGVQPQHFGDGTRLSIL.

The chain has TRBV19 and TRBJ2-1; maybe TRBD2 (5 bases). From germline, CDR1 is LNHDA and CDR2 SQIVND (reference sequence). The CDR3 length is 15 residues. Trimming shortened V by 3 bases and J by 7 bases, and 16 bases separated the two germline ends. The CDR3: CASSIQVATGNEQFF. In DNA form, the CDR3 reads TGTGCCAGTAGTATCCAGGTAGCGACGGGGAATGAGCAGTTCTTC.

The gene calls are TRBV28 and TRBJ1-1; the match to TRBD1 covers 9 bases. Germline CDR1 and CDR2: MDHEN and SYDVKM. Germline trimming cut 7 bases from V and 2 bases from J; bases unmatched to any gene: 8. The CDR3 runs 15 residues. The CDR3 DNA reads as TGTGCCAGCACCTCACAGGGGGCTTCTAACACTGAAGCTTTCTTT. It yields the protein CASTSQGASNTEAFF.

The CDR3 here is CASRATMSYNEQFF. For the CDR3, the DNA is TGTGCCAGCAGGGCCACAATGTCCTACAATGAGCAGTTCTTC. The chain combines TRBV6-6 with TRBJ2-1, with unresolved D. V was shortened by 6 bases and J by 1 base, with 10 bases between the two germline ends. The germline V gene has CDR1 MNHNY and CDR2 SVGAGI (reference sequence). The CDR3 covers 14 residues.

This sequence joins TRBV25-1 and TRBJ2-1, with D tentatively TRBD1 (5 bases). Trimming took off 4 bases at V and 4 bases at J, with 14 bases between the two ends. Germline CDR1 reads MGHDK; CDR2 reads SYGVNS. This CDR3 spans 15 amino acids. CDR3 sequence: CASSGPDTSYNEQFF. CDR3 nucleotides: TGTGCCAGCAGTGGCCCGGACACCTCGTACAATGAGCAGTTCTTC.

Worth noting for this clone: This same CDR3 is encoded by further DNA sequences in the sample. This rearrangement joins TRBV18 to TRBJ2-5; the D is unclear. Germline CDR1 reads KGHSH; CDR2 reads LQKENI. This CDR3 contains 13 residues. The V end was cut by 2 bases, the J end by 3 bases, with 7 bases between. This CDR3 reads CASSPSVEETQYF. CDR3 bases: TGTGCCAGCTCACCATCAGTCGAAGAGACCCAGTACTTC.

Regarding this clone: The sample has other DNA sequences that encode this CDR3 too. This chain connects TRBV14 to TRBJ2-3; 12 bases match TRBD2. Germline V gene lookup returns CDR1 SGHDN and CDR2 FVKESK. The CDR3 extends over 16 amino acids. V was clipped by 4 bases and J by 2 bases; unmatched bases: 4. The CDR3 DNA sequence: TGTGCCAGCAGCCGCAGACTAGCGGGGGACACAGATACGCAGTATTTT. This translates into CASSRRLAGDTDTQYF.